This TCR beta chain was obtained from a study of T cell repertoires in aging, cancer and after chemotherapy. Across the whole study: Pre- and post-chemotherapy samples were paired from glioblastoma patients treated with temozolomide-based therapy.

Peripheral blood genomic DNA, not sorted cells or RNA, was the template. In the case of this clonotype: Its antigen remains unidentified.

TRB rearrangements spanning V, D and J were amplified using mixed TRB-A/B primers. TCRdb re-analysed the multiplex PCR reads in MiXCR, keeping a single row per CDR3 protein. The sample yields around 20,000 distinct CDR3 sequences, 30% to 45% seen once. CDR1 MNHNY and CDR2 SVGAGI come from the germline V gene (reference sequence). With 1 base removed from V and 2 bases from J, the gap between germline ends came to 10 bases. This CDR3 has 15 residues. Study-level findings and limits: The repertoire data cannot show anything about immunological memory following chemotherapy. Age-matched healthy donors had significantly more diverse, less clonal blood TCR repertoires than untreated cancer patients. Median generation probability rose over the chemotherapy interval in each cancer cohort, suggesting rebound thymic output.

Sequences were obtained from blood. The genes are TRBV6-6 and TRBJ2-3, with D possibly TRBD1 on 6 matching bases. The sequence was collected from a human donor with a solid tumor. This CDR3 reads CASSYFGGTTDTQYF. The CDR3 bases are TGTGCCAGCAGTTACTTTGGGGGCACCACAGATACGCAGTATTTT.